This T cell receptor (beta chain) was profiled in a study of blood T cell repertoires in COVID-19. Study information: Donors in the United States, Italy and Spain gave samples during acute or convalescent COVID-19. T cells, B-cell-depleted T cells, or PBMCs provided the cDNA or gDNA that served as material.

The length of the CDR3 is 14 residues. Trimming cost V 5 bases and J 3 bases, with 13 bases left between them. Germline loops: CDR1 SGHTA, CDR2 FQGNSA. Sequencing used immunoSEQ multiplex PCR; TCRdb keeps in-frame clones, though not all of them. The sample holds about 270,000 clones, about nine tenths seen once. The sample taken for sequencing was peripheral blood. The receptor comes from a man between 35 and 55 years old who had recovered from COVID-19. This chain links TRBV7-2 with TRBJ2-5, with D perhaps matching TRBD1 (6 bases). CDR3 coding DNA: TGTGCCAGCAGCGCCCGGGACAATGAAGAGACCCAGTACTTC. It codes for CASSARDNEETQYF.